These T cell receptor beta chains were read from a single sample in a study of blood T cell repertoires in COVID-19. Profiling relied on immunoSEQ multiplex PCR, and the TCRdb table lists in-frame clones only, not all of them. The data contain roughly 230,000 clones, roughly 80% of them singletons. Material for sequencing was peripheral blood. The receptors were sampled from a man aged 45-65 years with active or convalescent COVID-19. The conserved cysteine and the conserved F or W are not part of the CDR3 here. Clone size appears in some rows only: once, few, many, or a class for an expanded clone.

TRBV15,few,ATSIGRQGLRAPLH
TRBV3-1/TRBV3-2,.,ASSQQKGLAQDTQY
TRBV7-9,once,ASSPGTGGPT
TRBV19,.,ASSRDINQPQH
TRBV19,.,ASSIWAGGETQY
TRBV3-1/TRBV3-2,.,ASSQDRVYTEAF
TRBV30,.,AWSTALAETQY
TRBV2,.,ASSERGLAAYNEQF
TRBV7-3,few,ASSARSGPSRAQF
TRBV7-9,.,ASSPGNADTQY
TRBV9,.,ASSGPGQGARRANVLT
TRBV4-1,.,ASSWDRGSYEQY
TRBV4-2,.,ASSQDSGSNYGYT
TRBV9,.,ASSAGGRGGEKLF
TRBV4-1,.,ASSRGQGVGYGYT